This T cell receptor (beta chain) was sequenced during a study of shared clonotypes between healthy human individuals. The sorted-subset replicate PCRs were given about 200 ng DNA, which is tens of thousands of T cell genomes. Profiled with immunoSEQ multiplex PCR; TCRdb holds only in-frame clones, not every one. In the table there are hundreds of thousands of clones, 60% to 75% of which are singletons. Donors were healthy HIV-negative adults without recent acute infections or vaccinations. The V segment lost 0 bases and the J segment 7 bases; nucleotides outside the gene matches: 9. This CDR3 contains 17 residues. Germline CDR1 reads MGHRA; CDR2 reads YSYEKL.

The rearrangement uses TRBV4-1 and TRBJ2-3, with 11 bases aligning to TRBD2. What was sequenced was memory CD4+ T cells sorted from blood. Stated subset: CD45RA-negative fraction. This sequence originates from a woman aged 25 to 39 in good health. The CDR3 protein is CASSQDVPGTSGHTQYF. CDR3 coding DNA: TGCGCCAGCAGCCAAGACGTGCCCGGGACTAGCGGACATACGCAGTATTTT.